This T cell receptor beta chain was sequenced for a study of blood T cells in healthy people across ages (dated by TCRdb to between 2015 and 2016). Broadly, across the study: In model experiments, roughly one uniquely barcoded TCR beta cDNA molecule per two T cells was captured by template switching. Age-related changes in TCR beta repertoire diversity were measured in the study by deep sequencing normalized with unique cDNA molecular identifiers. To avoid experimental bias, donors of different ages were distributed randomly across sequencing lanes. Using the same blood draw, the study looked at two additional independent replicas of 1 million unique cDNA reads for two donors, one aged 18 to 30 and the other aged 80 or older. Four age groups were formed from the donors: young (average approximately 15 years), middle-aged (around 37), aged (around 68) and long-lived (around 82). Overall results and qualifications from the work: Conclusive comparison of naive and antigen-experienced compartments was prevented by the profiling of bulk unsorted PBMCs. Estimates of total diversity from one million sequenced T cells were regarded as lower bounds and underestimates. Compared with the aged group, more naive CD4+ T cells, fewer expanded clones and increased TCR diversity were shown by the long-lived group, suggesting age selection. Observed TCR beta diversity correlated strongly with the percentage of naive T cells measured by flow cytometry. Observed TCR beta diversity per million T cells fell roughly linearly with age, and a significant reduction was already apparent by age roughly 40. Because donor CMV infection status was unknown, age-related changes in expanded clonotypes were potentially confounded.

CDR1 is given as GTSNPN and CDR2 as SVGIG, both from the germline V gene (reference sequence). The CDR3 sequence holds 12 residues, the cysteine and phenylalanine included. CDR3 DNA only is kept here, 36 bases in frame from base 1. V loses 5 bases of germline sequence and J loses 7 bases, and the interval between the two ends is 14 bases. The library came from 5' RACE. A second about 7 to 11 cycle PCR used a sample-barcoded 5' primer and a J-beta primer mix. A template-switch 5' adaptor carrying 12 random nucleotides introduced a unique molecular identifier onto each TCR beta cDNA molecule. Each sample yielded at least 2.5 million CDR3-containing paired-end reads. First-strand cDNA synthesis was performed from all RNA using the Mint cDNA synthesis kit, with priming by a TRBC-specific oligonucleotide. All cDNA was treated with uracil-DNA glycosylase and then went through a first 18-cycle PCR with the universal primers M1SS and BC2_uni_R. Per the authors' processing: Each sample was normalized by randomly selecting 1 million high-quality reads, each carrying a distinct molecular identifier. Reads sharing molecular identifiers were discarded rather than binned into consensus sequences. MiTCR, run with a Q25 quality threshold and the strictest error-elimination algorithm, handled CDR3 identification, clonotype clustering and error correction. Lower-bound total TCR beta diversity was estimated with a nonparametric unseen species model using Euler transformation. TCRdb reanalyzed the raw reads on its own, using fastp at Q25 for trimming and MiXCR for clone calling, and kept in-frame beta chains. Each entry is one CDR3 protein sequence, shown with its most common DNA and genes. In this record, the V and J calls reflect TCRdb's handling and not the investigators' own analysis. This sample gives around 1,900,000 distinct CDR3 sequences in total; about 39% of them show up just once. The top ten clones comprise approximately 22% of the sample.

Of note for this clonotype: There is no known antigen for this receptor. Base qualities are not provided; no much larger clone lies one nucleotide away.

The approximately 40 donors, aged about 6 to 95 years, were systemically healthy Caucasian individuals from Russia. Each donor gave ten milliliters of peripheral blood, drawn into EDTA-treated Vacutainer tubes. PBMCs were isolated by Ficoll-Paque density-gradient centrifugation, with at least 7 million obtained per sample. Trizol reagent was used to extract total RNA from the PBMCs, yielding at least 6 micrograms per sample. For every donor, an aliquot of PBMCs went through flow cytometry to measure the percentages of naive CD45RAhigh/CD27high T cells. The source material was blood. The sequence links TRBV30 to TRBJ1-2; TRBD1 is possibly the D segment (5 matching bases). This TCR was recovered from a human donor in good health. The CDR3 protein: CAWWQGRGGYTF. The DNA is as follows: TGTGCCTGGTGGCAGGGCCGGGGTGGCTACACCTTC.